This T cell receptor beta chain was sequenced in a study of shared clonotypes between healthy human individuals (dated by TCRdb to about 2020). Broadly, across the study: A few men and a couple of women, aged 18 to 49 years, made up the cohort. For each donor, CD4 naive and CD4 memory were each run on three plates, CD8 naive on two plates, and CD8 memory on one plate. Blood TCR repertoires of a handful of healthy adults were deeply sequenced to estimate repertoire size and the extent of clonotype sharing between individuals. To increase sequencing depth and limit assay-specific biases, different laboratories used diverse techniques to prepare libraries and sequence TCR repertoires. Leukapheresis yielded between about 0.8 and 8.9 billion PBMCs per donor.

General study outcomes and caveats: Based on pairwise subsampling, the degree of clonotype sharing among donors was expected to be affected by sequencing depth. Larger estimated clonotype richness was generally found for naive subsets than for memory subsets. Incomplete sequencing was indicated by rarefaction of sorted-subset datasets, despite the large sequencing depth. Higher generation probabilities were observed for clonotypes shared by all four sorted-subset donors than for non-shared clonotypes. Sampling was restricted to blood, and TCR repertoires in tissue are likely to differ from TCR repertoires in blood. The small number of donors limited the genetic and exposure-history diversity represented. When several donors were compared, the shared fraction of clonotypes was around 5% for naive CD4, 3.5% for naive CD8, roughly 2.5% for memory CD4, and under 0.5% for memory CD8.

Donors were healthy HIV-negative adults with no recently reported acute infections or vaccinations. Every donor was a Caucasian adult residing in Nashville, Tennessee, USA. CD4+ T cells were enriched by magnetic negative selection; naive cells were then positively selected on CD45RA, and the negative fraction formed the memory subset. Blood was obtained by leukapheresis, after which PBMCs were separated by Ficoll-Histopaque density gradient centrifugation and cryopreserved in liquid nitrogen vapor phase. Analytical flow cytometry was used to check the purity and quantity of every magnetically sorted T cell population. From each sorted fraction, genomic DNA was isolated and quantified by UV absorbance on a Nanodrop 2000c. On this clone itself: Its antigen is not yet known. The record has no base qualities; no much larger clone is one base away.

Using the deep immunoSEQ assay, multiplex PCR amplified TCR CDR3 regions from genomic DNA. Extracted genomic DNA from each cell subset was spread evenly across all wells of several immunoSEQ 96-well plates, with each plate serving as a replicate. For sorted subsets, each replicate PCR was loaded with 200 ng genomic DNA, equivalent to roughly 30,000 T cell genomes. Purified libraries were quantified with a Qubit 3.0 fluorometer, sized on a Bioanalyzer 2100, and re-quantified with the KAPA Library Quantification kit. Each immunoSEQ 96-well plate was sequenced on its own single-read 150-cycle Illumina NextSeq 550 flow cell. The authors' analysis ran thus. The immunoSEQ output contained only junctional sequences without quality scores, so filtering could not match that applied to full-length reads. Sequences were annotated with PyIR, a Python wrapper for IgBLAST v1.9, using IMGT germline references to assign V/J genes and CDR3. Reads with weak V/J assignments (E-value above 1e-6), missing CDR3, stop codons, out-of-frame junctions, or ambiguous translated residues were removed. A V3J clonotype was defined by an identical inferred V gene, J gene, and CDR3 amino acid sequence. To compute the percentage overlap between repertoires, the number of shared unique clonotypes was divided by the size of the smaller repertoire. RTK rarefaction, the Chao1 estimator, and Recon v2.1 estimates of unobserved clonotypes were used to assess repertoire richness. For all TCRbeta clonotypes obtained by the gDNA method from a few donors, generation probabilities were computed with OLGA. TCRdb retrieved this table from immuneACCESS and kept in-frame rearrangements only. Not all clones are present; in checked studies, unresolved V genes account for under half, and no reason is known for the remainder. The DNA gave D and trimming, while V, J and clone size come from that table. The sample yields about 2,500,000 clones; more than 80% were counted once. Roughly 0.15% of the sample is held by the ten biggest clonotypes.

This TCR was recovered from a man aged 18 to 29 in good health. Input material: naive CD4+ T cells sorted from blood. According to the study, the label for this sample's cell subset or site signals: CD45RA+ positively selected.

DNA sequence: TGTGCCTGGAGTGTCCATTGGTGGGACATTAGTGGAACTAACTATGGCTACACCTTC. The encoded protein is CAWSVHWWDISGTNYGYTF. The rearrangement combines TRBV30 with TRBJ1-2; the D gene is perhaps TRBD1, on 6 matching bases. Based on the germline V gene (reference sequence), the CDR1 and CDR2 sequences are GTSNPN and SVGIG. The trim is 0 bases for V and 0 bases for J, with a gap of 23 bases between the germline ends. Including cysteine and phenylalanine, the CDR3 has 19 amino acids. Solely the CDR3 DNA is kept, with 57 bases framed from the first base.